Listed below are T cell receptor beta chains from one sample, sequenced in a study of radiation and T cells in renal cell carcinoma. Libraries were prepared by immunoSEQ multiplex PCR; TCRdb keeps only in-frame clonotypes and omits some of them. Of 120,000 or so clones listed, approximately 80% are singletons. Sequencing used blood, obtained from a patient whose treatment included radiotherapy and nephrectomy. These receptors originate from a woman aged 60 to 75 with renal cell carcinoma. Each CDR3 is given without its conserved first and last residue. Each record gives: V gene, clone size, J gene, CDR3 length, CDR3 protein. Some rows have no size entry. The others give once, few or many, or a class for an expanded clone.

V gene: TRBV7-3; clone size: NA; J gene: TRBJ2-1; CDR3 length: 13; CDR3 protein: ASSLGPGAYNEQF
V gene: TRBV10-2; clone size: NA; J gene: TRBJ1-1; CDR3 length: 11; CDR3 protein: ASIGQMNTEAF
V gene: TRBV19; clone size: once; J gene: TRBJ2-3; CDR3 length: 12; CDR3 protein: ASSIGQGEDTQY
V gene: TRBV11-1; clone size: NA; J gene: TRBJ2-1; CDR3 length: 12; CDR3 protein: ASSHFGDYNEQF
V gene: TRBV30; clone size: NA; J gene: TRBJ2-7; CDR3 length: 8; CDR3 protein: AWSGYEQY
V gene: TRBV2; clone size: NA; J gene: TRBJ2-3; CDR3 length: 14; CDR3 protein: ASRNLGGGSTDTQY
V gene: TRBV18; clone size: NA; J gene: TRBJ2-1; CDR3 length: 11; CDR3 protein: ASSPRWDNEQF
V gene: TRBV20-1; clone size: NA; J gene: TRBJ1-2; CDR3 length: 9; CDR3 protein: SAPRGNGYT
V gene: TRBV9; clone size: NA; J gene: TRBJ2-1; CDR3 length: 14; CDR3 protein: ASSPQGQGAYNEQF
V gene: TRBV2; clone size: once; J gene: TRBJ1-2; CDR3 length: 9; CDR3 protein: ASSEEGSPT
V gene: TRBV7-9; clone size: NA; J gene: TRBJ1-2; CDR3 length: 15; CDR3 protein: ASSSNPRTGGNYGYT
V gene: TRBV6-5; clone size: once; J gene: TRBJ2-5; CDR3 length: 14; CDR3 protein: ASSSDRQGYQETQY
V gene: TRBV19; clone size: few; J gene: TRBJ1-1; CDR3 length: 11; CDR3 protein: ASSIGYSTEAF
V gene: TRBV19; clone size: NA; J gene: TRBJ2-4; CDR3 length: 13; CDR3 protein: ASRRTSGSENIQY
V gene: TRBV9; clone size: few; J gene: TRBJ1-1; CDR3 length: 10; CDR3 protein: ASSRGDTEAF
V gene: TRBV6-1; clone size: NA; J gene: TRBJ2-7; CDR3 length: 11; CDR3 protein: ASSLDRGLEQY
V gene: TRBV5-4; clone size: NA; J gene: TRBJ1-6; CDR3 length: 12; CDR3 protein: ASSLGSLNSPLH
V gene: TRBV15; clone size: NA; J gene: TRBJ1-5; CDR3 length: 14; CDR3 protein: ATSRAVGSSNQPQH
V gene: TRBV4-2; clone size: NA; J gene: TRBJ1-1; CDR3 length: 12; CDR3 protein: ASSQVTGGTEAF
V gene: TRBV10-2; clone size: NA; J gene: TRBJ2-1; CDR3 length: 11; CDR3 protein: ALGRGQNNEQF
V gene: TRBV6-1; clone size: NA; J gene: TRBJ2-7; CDR3 length: 12; CDR3 protein: ASWGTVRSYEQY
V gene: TRBV7-2; clone size: NA; J gene: TRBJ1-4; CDR3 length: 12; CDR3 protein: ASSPGGFNEKLF
V gene: TRBV7-9; clone size: NA; J gene: TRBJ1-6; CDR3 length: 13; CDR3 protein: ASSLEGGNNSPLH
V gene: TRBV2; clone size: NA; J gene: TRBJ2-7; CDR3 length: 11; CDR3 protein: ASGAQAFYEQY
V gene: TRBV2; clone size: NA; J gene: TRBJ2-7; CDR3 length: 13; CDR3 protein: ASSEALFATYEQY
V gene: TRBV14; clone size: once; J gene: TRBJ1-4; CDR3 length: 11; CDR3 protein: ASSPNSYEKLF
V gene: TRBV27; clone size: NA; J gene: TRBJ2-7; CDR3 length: 14; CDR3 protein: ASSTRWDRVSYEQY
V gene: TRBV9; clone size: NA; J gene: TRBJ1-3; CDR3 length: 12; CDR3 protein: ASSVTLSGNTIY
V gene: TRBV2; clone size: NA; J gene: TRBJ1-4; CDR3 length: 10; CDR3 protein: ASRGMNEKLF
V gene: TRBV4-3; clone size: NA; J gene: TRBJ2-7; CDR3 length: 12; CDR3 protein: ASSQETRSYEQY
V gene: TRBV7-9; clone size: NA; J gene: TRBJ2-7; CDR3 length: 13; CDR3 protein: ASSLSARAPYEQY
V gene: TRBV10-3; clone size: NA; J gene: TRBJ1-1; CDR3 length: 12; CDR3 protein: AISESVQAYEAF
V gene: TRBV18; clone size: NA; J gene: TRBJ1-1; CDR3 length: 17; CDR3 protein: ASSTYPFGTGGDKHEAF
V gene: TRBV4-1; clone size: NA; J gene: TRBJ2-7; CDR3 length: 11; CDR3 protein: ASSQEGYDEQY
V gene: TRBV5-8; clone size: NA; J gene: TRBJ2-5; CDR3 length: 12; CDR3 protein: ASSLMAYQETQY
V gene: TRBV28; clone size: NA; J gene: TRBJ1-2; CDR3 length: 9; CDR3 protein: ASSQMGGYT
V gene: TRBV18; clone size: NA; J gene: TRBJ2-3; CDR3 length: 14; CDR3 protein: ASSPRRQPSTDTQY
V gene: TRBV29-1; clone size: NA; J gene: TRBJ2-7; CDR3 length: 9; CDR3 protein: SVVKGTEQY
V gene: TRBV5-1; clone size: once; J gene: TRBJ2-6; CDR3 length: 13; CDR3 protein: ASSLQSSGANVLT
V gene: TRBV5-1; clone size: few; J gene: TRBJ2-7; CDR3 length: 11; CDR3 protein: ASSDTDSYEQY
V gene: TRBV6-5; clone size: NA; J gene: TRBJ1-3; CDR3 length: 13; CDR3 protein: ASSRQGKAGNTIY
V gene: TRBV7-9; clone size: NA; J gene: TRBJ2-7; CDR3 length: 11; CDR3 protein: ASSVDSSYEQY
V gene: TRBV9; clone size: few; J gene: TRBJ1-3; CDR3 length: 12; CDR3 protein: ASSRTGDRDTIY
V gene: TRBV19; clone size: NA; J gene: TRBJ2-2; CDR3 length: 14; CDR3 protein: ASSTHRLVSTGELF
V gene: TRBV28; clone size: NA; J gene: TRBJ1-2; CDR3 length: 9; CDR3 protein: ASSFYHGYT
V gene: TRBV28; clone size: NA; J gene: TRBJ1-5; CDR3 length: 12; CDR3 protein: ASSLIRVGQPQH
V gene: TRBV27; clone size: NA; J gene: TRBJ1-6; CDR3 length: 14; CDR3 protein: ASIMTAKGLRSPLH
V gene: TRBV9; clone size: NA; J gene: TRBJ2-2; CDR3 length: 11; CDR3 protein: ASSVGNTGELF
V gene: TRBV6-5; clone size: once; J gene: TRBJ1-2; CDR3 length: 10; CDR3 protein: ASSTGDYGYT
V gene: TRBV27; clone size: NA; J gene: TRBJ1-2; CDR3 length: 11; CDR3 protein: ASSPLANYGYT
V gene: TRBV6-5; clone size: NA; J gene: TRBJ2-3; CDR3 length: 14; CDR3 protein: ASSYPGTGGKDTQY
V gene: TRBV4-3; clone size: NA; J gene: TRBJ1-2; CDR3 length: 13; CDR3 protein: ASSQDVTSNYGYT
V gene: TRBV4-3; clone size: NA; J gene: TRBJ2-1; CDR3 length: 12; CDR3 protein: ASSQGDRGSEQF
V gene: TRBV7-2; clone size: NA; J gene: TRBJ2-7; CDR3 length: 13; CDR3 protein: ASSVPGTLSIEQY
V gene: TRBV19; clone size: NA; J gene: TRBJ2-2; CDR3 length: 14; CDR3 protein: ASSLGTASYTGELF